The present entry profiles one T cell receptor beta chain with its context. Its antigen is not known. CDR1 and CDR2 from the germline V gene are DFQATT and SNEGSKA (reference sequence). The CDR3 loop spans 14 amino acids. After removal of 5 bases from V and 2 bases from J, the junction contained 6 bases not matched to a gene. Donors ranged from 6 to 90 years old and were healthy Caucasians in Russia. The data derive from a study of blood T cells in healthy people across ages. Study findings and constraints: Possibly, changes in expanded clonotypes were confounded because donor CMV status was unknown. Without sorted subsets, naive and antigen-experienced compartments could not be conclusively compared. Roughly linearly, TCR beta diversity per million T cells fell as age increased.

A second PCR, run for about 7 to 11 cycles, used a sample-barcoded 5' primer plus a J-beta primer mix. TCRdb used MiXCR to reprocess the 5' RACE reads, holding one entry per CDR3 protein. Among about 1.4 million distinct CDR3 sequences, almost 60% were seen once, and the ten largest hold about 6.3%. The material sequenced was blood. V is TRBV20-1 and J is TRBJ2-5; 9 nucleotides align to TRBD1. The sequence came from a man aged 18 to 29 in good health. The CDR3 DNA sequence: TGCAGTGCTGGACAGGGGAATCTTCAAGAGACCCAGTACTTC. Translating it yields CSAGQGNLQETQYF.